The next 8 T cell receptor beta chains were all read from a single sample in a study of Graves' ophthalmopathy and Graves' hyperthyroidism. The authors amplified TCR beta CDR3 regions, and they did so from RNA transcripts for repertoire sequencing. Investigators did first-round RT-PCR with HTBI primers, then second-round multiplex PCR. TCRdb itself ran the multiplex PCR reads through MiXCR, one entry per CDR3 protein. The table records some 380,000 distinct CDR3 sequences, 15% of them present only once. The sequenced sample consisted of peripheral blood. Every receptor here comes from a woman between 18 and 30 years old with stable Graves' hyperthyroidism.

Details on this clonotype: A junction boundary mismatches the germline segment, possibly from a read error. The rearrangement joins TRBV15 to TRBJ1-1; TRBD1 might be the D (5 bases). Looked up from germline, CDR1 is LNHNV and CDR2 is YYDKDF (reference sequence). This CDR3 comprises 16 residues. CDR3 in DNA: TGTGCCACCAGCAGTCAATTAGGGGTAATAAACACTGATGCTTTCTTT. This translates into CATSSQLGVINTDAFF.

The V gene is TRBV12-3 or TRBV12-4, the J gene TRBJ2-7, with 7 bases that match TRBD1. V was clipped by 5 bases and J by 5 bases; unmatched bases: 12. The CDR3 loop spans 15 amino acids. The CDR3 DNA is TGTGCCAGCAGTCTTCAGGGGGATCTGGGCGACGAGCAGTACTTC. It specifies CASSLQGDLGDEQYF.

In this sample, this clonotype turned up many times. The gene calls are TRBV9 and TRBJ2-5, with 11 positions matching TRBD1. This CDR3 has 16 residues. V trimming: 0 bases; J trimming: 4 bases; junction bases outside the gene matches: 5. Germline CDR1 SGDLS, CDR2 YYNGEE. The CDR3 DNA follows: TGTGCCAGCAGCGTAGAAGGAGGGACAGGGGGAGAGACCCAGTACTTC. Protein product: CASSVEGGTGGETQYF.

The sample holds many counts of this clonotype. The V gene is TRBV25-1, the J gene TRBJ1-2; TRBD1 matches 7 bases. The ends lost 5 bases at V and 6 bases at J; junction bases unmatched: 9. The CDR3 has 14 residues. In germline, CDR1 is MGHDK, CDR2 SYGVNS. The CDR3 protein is CASSYIGGGDGYTF. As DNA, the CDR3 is TGTGCCAGCAGTTACATAGGAGGGGGCGATGGCTACACCTTC.

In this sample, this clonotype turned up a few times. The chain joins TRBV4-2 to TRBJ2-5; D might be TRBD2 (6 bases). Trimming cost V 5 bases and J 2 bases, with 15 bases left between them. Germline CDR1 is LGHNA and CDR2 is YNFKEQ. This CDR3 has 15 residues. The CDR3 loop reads CASSVPGLPQETQYF. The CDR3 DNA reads TGTGCCAGCAGCGTACCGGGACTCCCTCAAGAGACCCAGTACTTC.

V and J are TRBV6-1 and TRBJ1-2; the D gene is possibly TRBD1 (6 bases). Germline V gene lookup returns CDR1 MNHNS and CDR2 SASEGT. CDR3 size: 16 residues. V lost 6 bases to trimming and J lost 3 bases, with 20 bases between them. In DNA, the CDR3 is TGTGCCAGCAGCCCCGCGGGGGCAAAGAGGGACTATGGCTACACCTTC. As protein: CASSPAGAKRDYGYTF.

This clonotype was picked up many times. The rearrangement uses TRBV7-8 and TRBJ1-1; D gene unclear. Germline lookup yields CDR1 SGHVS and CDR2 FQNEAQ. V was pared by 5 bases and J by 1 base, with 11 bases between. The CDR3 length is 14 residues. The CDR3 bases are TGTGCCAGCAGCCCCTTGGGGAGGAACACTGAAGCTTTCTTT. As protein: CASSPLGRNTEAFF.

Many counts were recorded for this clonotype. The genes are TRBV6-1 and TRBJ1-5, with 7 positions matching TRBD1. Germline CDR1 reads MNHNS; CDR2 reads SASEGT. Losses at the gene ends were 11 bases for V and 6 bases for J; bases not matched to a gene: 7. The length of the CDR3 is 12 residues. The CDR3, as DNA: TGTGCCTCCCTACAGGGGAGTCAGCCCCAGCATTTT. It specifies CASLQGSQPQHF.